This T cell receptor beta chain stems from a study of human versus mouse CDR3 diversity and MHC coevolution. Sorting isolated naive CD4 T cells lacking CD45RO and expressing CD62L. Points from the study as a whole: Clonal inequality was lowest in two of the three human donors. Human T cells underwent selection on a handful of different MHC II alleles. On average, humans showed more CDR3 deletions and insertions than mice.

Germline CDR1 GTSNPN, CDR2 SVGIG (reference sequence). CDR3 length: 14 amino acids. This table comes from immunoSEQ multiplex PCR, and its TCRdb copy is limited to in-frame clones, with some not included. This sample yields about 83,000 clones, of which 80% to 95% are seen a single time; around 0.15% belongs to the top ten. Remarks on this clone: Its antigen is currently unknown.

The TCR comes from a person aged 25 to 69 in good health. Sequenced: naive CD4+ T cells from blood. Regarding subset: CD45RO-negative CD62L-positive naive CD4 T cells. The V gene is TRBV30, the J gene TRBJ1-2, with 8 bases lining up with TRBD1. Written as DNA, the CDR3 is TGTGCAGTGGGGCAGTCCACAGGGGGGCATGGCTACACCTTC. It specifies CAVGQSTGGHGYTF.